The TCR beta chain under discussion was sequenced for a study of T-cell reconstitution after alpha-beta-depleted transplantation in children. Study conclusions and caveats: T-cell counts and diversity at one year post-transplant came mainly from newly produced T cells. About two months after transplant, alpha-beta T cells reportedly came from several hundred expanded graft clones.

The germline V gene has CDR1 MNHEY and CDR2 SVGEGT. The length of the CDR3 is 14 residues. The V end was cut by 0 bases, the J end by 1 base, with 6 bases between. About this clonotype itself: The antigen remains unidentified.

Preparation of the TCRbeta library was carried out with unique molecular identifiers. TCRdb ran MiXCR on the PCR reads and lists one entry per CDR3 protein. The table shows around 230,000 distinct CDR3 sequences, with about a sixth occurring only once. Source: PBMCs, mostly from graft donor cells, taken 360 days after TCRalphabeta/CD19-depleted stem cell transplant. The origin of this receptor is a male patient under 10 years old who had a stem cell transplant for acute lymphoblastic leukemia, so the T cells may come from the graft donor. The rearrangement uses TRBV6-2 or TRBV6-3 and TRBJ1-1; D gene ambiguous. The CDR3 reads CASSYSTRNTEAFF. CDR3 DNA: TGTGCCAGCAGTTACTCAACCCGGAACACTGAAGCTTTCTTT.